These 7 T cell receptor beta chains share one sample of origin, sequenced in a study of regulatory dendritic cells for organ transplantation. Sequencing was performed with immunoSEQ multiplex PCR; in TCRdb, only in-frame clones are kept and a portion is missing. This sample yields some 10,000 clones, of which around 66% are seen a single time; under 20% belongs to the top ten. The specimen sequenced was memory CD8+ T cells from blood. Specified subset: CD45RO+ memory T cells. These TCRs come from a human donor in good health.

V gene TRBV9 combines with J gene TRBJ2-1, with D perhaps TRBD2 (6 bases). Per the germline V gene, CDR1 is SGDLS and CDR2 is YYNGEE. Trimming removed 2 bases from V and 3 bases from J, with 12 bases in between. The CDR3 extends over 15 amino acids. Here the CDR3 DNA reads TGTGCCAGCAGCGTGACGGGAGATCACTACAATGAGCAGTTCTTC. Protein: CASSVTGDHYNEQFF.

This chain joins TRBV6-5 and TRBJ2-1; D is unclear. Per the germline V gene, CDR1 is MNHEY and CDR2 is SVGAGI. The CDR3 contains 13 residues. V gave up 4 bases and J gave up 4 bases, with 8 bases separating them. CDR3 region: CASSLFEYNEQFF. The DNA for the CDR3 is TGTGCCAGCAGTTTATTCGAGTACAATGAGCAGTTCTTC.

The rearrangement uses TRBV11-2 and TRBJ2-7, with a weak D call TRBD1 (5 bases). Per germline, CDR1 SGHAT and CDR2 FQNNGV. Trimming removed 3 bases from V and 7 bases from J, with 16 bases in between. CDR3 length equals 14 residues. CDR3 DNA: TGTGCCAGCAGCTTCGATTCGACAGCTCCGGAGCAGTACTTC. Amino acid sequence: CASSFDSTAPEQYF.

The chain uses TRBV5-5 and TRBJ1-1, with a weak D call TRBD1 (5 bases). The CDR3 is 14 residues long. Germline CDR1 and CDR2: SGHKS and YYEKEE (reference sequence). The V gene lost 4 bases and the J gene lost 8 bases, with 18 bases spanning the gap. DNA for the CDR3: TGTGCCAGCAGCGAAGGGTACAGGTACCCCGAAGCTTTCTTT. As protein: CASSEGYRYPEAFF.

The V gene is TRBV6-1, the J gene TRBJ1-1; 12 bases are a match to TRBD1. The J segment lost 11 bases and the V segment lost 6 bases, leaving 13 bases of the junction unmatched. The CDR3 has 15 amino acids. Germline loops: CDR1 MNHNS, CDR2 SASEGT. CDR3 loop: CASSHSAEGQGAAFF. The CDR3 bases are TGTGCCAGCAGCCATTCCGCTGAGGGACAGGGGGCGGCTTTCTTT.

This clone was counted a few times. This chain links TRBV4-3 with TRBJ2-6; TRBD1 matches at 8 bases. The CDR3 consists of 16 residues. Germline lookup yields CDR1 LGHNA and CDR2 YSLEER. Trimming cost V 4 bases and J 4 bases; bases outside gene matches: 6. The CDR3 loop is CASSPGQGTGANVLTF. CDR3 DNA: TGCGCCAGCAGCCCAGGACAGGGAACGGGGGCCAACGTCCTGACTTTC.

In its sample, this clone ranks as medium-sized. The chain joins TRBV10-2 to TRBJ1-2; D not resolved. From germline, CDR1 is WSHSY and CDR2 SAAADI. V was pared by 0 bases and J by 6 bases, with 8 bases between. This CDR3 is built from 13 residues. The CDR3: CASSESEIDGYTF. The CDR3 DNA reads as TGCGCCAGCAGTGAGTCGGAGATTGATGGCTACACCTTC.